This T cell receptor (beta chain) derives from a study of monozygotic twins with inflammatory bowel disease. Study results and caveats: The analysis did not separate different T cell subtypes.

With the 5' RACE reads reprocessed, TCRdb shows one record per CDR3 protein and no DNA. Its clone listing holds some 400,000 distinct CDR3 sequences. CDR1 and CDR2 (germline): KGHSH, LQKENI. This CDR3 is 11 amino acids long. In the case of this clonotype: Its antigen is not identified.

This rearrangement joins TRBV18 to TRBJ2-1; the TCRdb D gene call, TRBD2, has no DNA to confirm it. Sequencing input: blood. This sequence was found in a human donor with ulcerative colitis or Crohn's disease, or a healthy co-twin of an affected twin (not recorded which). This chain's CDR3 is CASSPEGEQFF.